The next 4 T cell receptor beta chains were all read from a single sample in a study of metastatic and nonmetastatic thyroid tumors. TCRdb reanalyzed the PCR reads with MiXCR. This sample has more than 6,500 clones, with about 30% found just once. Each patient came to thyroid surgery without any prior treatment (of any kind). Input material: adjacent normal tissue. The source is a female donor with papillary thyroid cancer or a benign thyroid nodule (not recorded which). Some clones in this sample may be carry-over from other donors' samples.

This clone showed up just a few times. This chain connects TRBV6-4 to TRBJ1-5, with TRBD1 matching 8 bases. Germline V CDR1 and CDR2: MRHNA, SNTAGT. The CDR3 is 16 residues long. Unmatched junction bases numbered 8, after V lost 4 bases and J lost 3 bases. The CDR3 region is CASSVYRQGNNQPQHF. CDR3 DNA sequence: TGTGCCAGCAGTGTATACAGACAGGGGAACAATCAGCCCCAGCATTTT.

By sample share, this clone is medium-sized. V is TRBV9 and J is TRBJ2-7; D not certain. CDR1 and CDR2 from the germline V gene are SGDLS and YYNGEE. The CDR3 is 14 amino acids. Between the trimmed V and J ends, which lost 3 bases and 6 bases, there was a span of 16 bases. CDR3 in DNA: TGTGCCAGCAGCGCAGGCGACCTCGGTGGCGAGCAGTACTTC. Translated: CASSAGDLGGEQYF.

By share of the sample, this clone is medium-sized. This chain uses TRBV5-1 with TRBJ2-1; TRBD2 is a possible D gene (6 bases). CDR1 is SGHRS, CDR2 YFSETQ, per germline. V lost 4 bases to trimming and J lost 4 bases, with 12 bases between them. CDR3 length equals 14 residues. The CDR3 DNA is TGCGCCAGCAGCCAGGGAGGAGGGTACAATGAGCAGTTCTTC. It translates to CASSQGGGYNEQFF.

The CDR3 region is CASISTAGKTQYF. The DNA for the CDR3 is TGTGCCAGTATAAGCACAGCCGGCAAGACCCAGTACTTC. The chain is built from TRBV19 and TRBJ2-5, with no clear D. Per germline, CDR1 LNHDA and CDR2 SQIVND (reference sequence). The CDR3 covers 13 residues. Trimming removed 7 bases from V and 6 bases from J, with 15 bases in between.